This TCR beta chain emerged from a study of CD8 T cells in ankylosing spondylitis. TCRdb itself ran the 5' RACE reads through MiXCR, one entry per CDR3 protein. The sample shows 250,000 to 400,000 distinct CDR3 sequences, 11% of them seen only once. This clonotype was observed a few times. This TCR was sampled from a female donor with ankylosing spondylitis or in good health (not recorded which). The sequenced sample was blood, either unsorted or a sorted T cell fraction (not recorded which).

The CDR3 loop is CASSLRGISGELFF. Here the CDR3 DNA reads TGTGCCAGCAGCTTAAGAGGGATATCCGGGGAGCTGTTTTTT. This sequence joins TRBV11-2 and TRBJ2-2, with D possibly TRBD2 on 5 matching bases. This CDR3 has 14 residues. The germline V gene has CDR1 SGHAT and CDR2 FQNNGV. V lost 2 bases and J 6 bases, leaving 10 bases between the germline ends.